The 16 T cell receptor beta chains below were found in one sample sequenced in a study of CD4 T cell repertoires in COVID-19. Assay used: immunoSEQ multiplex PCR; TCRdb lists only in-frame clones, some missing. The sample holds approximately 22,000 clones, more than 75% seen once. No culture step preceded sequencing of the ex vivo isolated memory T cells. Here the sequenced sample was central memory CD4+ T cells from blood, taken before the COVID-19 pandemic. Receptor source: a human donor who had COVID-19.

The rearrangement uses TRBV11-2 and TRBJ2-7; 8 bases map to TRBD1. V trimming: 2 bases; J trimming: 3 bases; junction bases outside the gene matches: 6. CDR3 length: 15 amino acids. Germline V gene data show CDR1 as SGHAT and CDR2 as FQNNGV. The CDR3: CASSLRAGTGYEQYF. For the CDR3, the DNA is TGTGCCAGCAGCTTAAGGGCAGGGACAGGCTACGAGCAGTACTTC.

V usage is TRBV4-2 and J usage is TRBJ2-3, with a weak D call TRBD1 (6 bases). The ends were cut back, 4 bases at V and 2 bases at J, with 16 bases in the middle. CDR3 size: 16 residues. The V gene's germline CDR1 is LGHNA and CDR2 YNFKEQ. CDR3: CASSLHSGVPTDTQYF. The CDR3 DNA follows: TGTGCCAGCAGCCTCCATTCAGGGGTCCCCACAGATACGCAGTATTTT.

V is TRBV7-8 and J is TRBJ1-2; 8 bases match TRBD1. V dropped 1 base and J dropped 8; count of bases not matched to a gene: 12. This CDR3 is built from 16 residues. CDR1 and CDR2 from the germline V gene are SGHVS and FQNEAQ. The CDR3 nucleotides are TGTGCCAGCAGCTTAGGTTTGACAGGGGCGTCCGGCGGCTACACCTTC. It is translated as CASSLGLTGASGGYTF.

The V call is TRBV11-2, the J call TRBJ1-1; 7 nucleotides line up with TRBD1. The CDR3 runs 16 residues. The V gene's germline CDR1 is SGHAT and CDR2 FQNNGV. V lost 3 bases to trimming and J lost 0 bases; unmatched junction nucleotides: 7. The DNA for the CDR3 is TGTGCCAGCAGCTTTGGACAGGCAACGGTGAACACTGAAGCTTTCTTT. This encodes CASSFGQATVNTEAFF.

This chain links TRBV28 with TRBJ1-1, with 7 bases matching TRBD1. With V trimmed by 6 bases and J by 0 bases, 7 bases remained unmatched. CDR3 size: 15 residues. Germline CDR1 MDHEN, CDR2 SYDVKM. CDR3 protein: CASRATGNMNTEAFF. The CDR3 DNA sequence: TGTGCCAGCAGGGCGACAGGGAATATGAACACTGAAGCTTTCTTT.

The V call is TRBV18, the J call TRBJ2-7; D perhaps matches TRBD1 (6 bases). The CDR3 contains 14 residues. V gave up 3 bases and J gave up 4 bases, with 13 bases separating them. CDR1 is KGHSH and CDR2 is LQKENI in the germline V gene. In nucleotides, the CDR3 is TGTGCCAGCTCACCCCGGGACACCAAATACGAGCAGTACTTC. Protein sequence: CASSPRDTKYEQYF.

The CDR3 DNA sequence: TGCGCCAGCAGTCCTACCCAACTGAACACTGAAGCTTTCTTT. It codes for CASSPTQLNTEAFF. The chain links TRBV23-1 to TRBJ1-1, with D hard to call. TRBV23-1 is an ORF for which the function is uncertain. This CDR3 has 14 residues. V was cut by 4 bases and J by 0 bases, with 9 bases left in between.

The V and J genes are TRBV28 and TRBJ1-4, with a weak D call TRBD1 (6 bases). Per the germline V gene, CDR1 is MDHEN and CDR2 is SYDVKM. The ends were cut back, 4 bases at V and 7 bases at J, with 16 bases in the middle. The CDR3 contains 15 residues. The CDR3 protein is CASSSPGGRGEKLFF. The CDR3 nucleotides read TGTGCCAGCAGTTCGCCCGGGGGGCGGGGTGAAAAACTGTTTTTT.

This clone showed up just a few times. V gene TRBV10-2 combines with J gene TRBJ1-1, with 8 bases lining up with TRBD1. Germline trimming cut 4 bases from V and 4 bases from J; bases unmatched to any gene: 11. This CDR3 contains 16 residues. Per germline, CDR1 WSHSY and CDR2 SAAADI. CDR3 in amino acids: CASSAQGAVLATEAFF. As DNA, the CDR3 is TGCGCCAGCAGTGCGCAGGGGGCGGTTTTGGCCACTGAAGCTTTCTTT.

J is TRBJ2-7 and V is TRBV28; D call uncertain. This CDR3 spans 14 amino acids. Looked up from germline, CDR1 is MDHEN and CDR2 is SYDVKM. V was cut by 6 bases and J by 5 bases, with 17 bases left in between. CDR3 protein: CASRENLFPHEQYF. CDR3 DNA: TGTGCCAGCAGAGAAAACCTATTTCCCCACGAGCAGTACTTC.

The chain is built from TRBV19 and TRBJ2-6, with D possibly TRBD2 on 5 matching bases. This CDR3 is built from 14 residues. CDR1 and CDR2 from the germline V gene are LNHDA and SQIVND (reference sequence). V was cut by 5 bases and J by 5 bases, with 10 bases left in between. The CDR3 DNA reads TGTGCCAGTAGTGCGGGTAGGAGGGCCAACGTCCTGACTTTC. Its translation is CASSAGRRANVLTF.

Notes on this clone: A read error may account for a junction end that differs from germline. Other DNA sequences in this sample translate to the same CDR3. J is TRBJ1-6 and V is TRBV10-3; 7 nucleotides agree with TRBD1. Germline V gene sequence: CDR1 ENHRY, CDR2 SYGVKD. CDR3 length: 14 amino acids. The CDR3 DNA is TGTGCCATCACCCCCGACAGGGATAATTCCCCCCTCCACTTT. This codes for CAITPDRDNSPLHF.

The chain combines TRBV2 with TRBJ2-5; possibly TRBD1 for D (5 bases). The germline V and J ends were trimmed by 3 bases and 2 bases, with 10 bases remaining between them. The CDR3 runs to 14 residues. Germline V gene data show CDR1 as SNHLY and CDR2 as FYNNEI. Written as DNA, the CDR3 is TGTGCCAGCAGTGACCCCAGGGAACAAGAGACCCAGTACTTC. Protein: CASSDPREQETQYF.

The CDR3 nucleotides are TGTGCCAGCAGACAGGGGGCAAACACCGGGGAGCTGTTTTTT. It yields the protein CASRQGANTGELFF. V usage is TRBV6-5 and J usage is TRBJ2-2, with TRBD1 matching over 9 bases. The J segment lost 2 bases and the V segment lost 6 bases, leaving 1 base of the junction unmatched. This CDR3 contains 14 residues. Looked up from germline, CDR1 is MNHEY and CDR2 is SVGAGI.

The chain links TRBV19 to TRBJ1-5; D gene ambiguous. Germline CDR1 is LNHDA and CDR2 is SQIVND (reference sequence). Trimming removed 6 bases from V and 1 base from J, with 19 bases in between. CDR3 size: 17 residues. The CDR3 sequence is CASREVGGQASNQPQHF. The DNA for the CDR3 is TGTGCCAGTAGAGAAGTGGGAGGCCAGGCGAGCAATCAGCCCCAGCATTTT.

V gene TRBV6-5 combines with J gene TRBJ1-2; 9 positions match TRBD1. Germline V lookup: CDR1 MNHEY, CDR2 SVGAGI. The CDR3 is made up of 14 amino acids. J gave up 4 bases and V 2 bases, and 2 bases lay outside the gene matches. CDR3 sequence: CASSYKGQGYGYTF. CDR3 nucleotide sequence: TGTGCCAGCAGTTACAAGGGACAGGGCTATGGCTACACCTTC.